The 21 T cell receptor beta chains below all came from one sample that was sequenced in a study of T-cell memory formation after mild COVID-19. TCRdb re-called the 5' RACE reads with MiXCR, one entry per CDR3 protein. The table shows 150,000 to 200,000 distinct CDR3 sequences, with 20% to 25% occurring only once. Sequencing was done on a sample of PBMCs or a T cell subset sorted from them (not recorded which). Source of these receptors: an adult woman who had mild COVID-19 (a few samples of this study predate the infection). Cell type and time point are not known.

This clonotype has just a few counts. This chain joins TRBV15 and TRBJ2-1; 10 nucleotides line up with TRBD1. Germline V gene sequence: CDR1 LNHNV, CDR2 YYDKDF (reference sequence). The CDR3 loop spans 16 amino acids. J gave up 4 bases and V 1 base, and 4 bases lay outside the gene matches. The CDR3 DNA follows: TGTGCCACCAGCAGAGGGGGGACAGGGGTGTACAATGAGCAGTTCTTC. This sequence encodes CATSRGGTGVYNEQFF.

V usage is TRBV6-2 or TRBV6-3 and J usage is TRBJ1-1; D not certain. V dropped 0 bases and J dropped 5 bases, with 16 bases sitting between them. This CDR3 comprises 16 residues. The germline gives CDR1 MNHEY, CDR2 SVGEGT. The CDR3 is CASSYSSEAHGTEAFF. The CDR3 DNA is TGTGCCAGCAGTTACTCGTCGGAGGCACATGGTACTGAAGCTTTCTTT.

A few counts support this clonotype. The V call is TRBV15, the J call TRBJ1-3, with D tentatively TRBD1 (5 bases). Per the germline V gene, CDR1 is LNHNV and CDR2 is YYDKDF (reference sequence). The CDR3 spans 17 residues. Deletions cut 2 bases from V and 0 bases from J, with 14 bases between. CDR3 coding DNA: TGTGCCACCAGCAGACCTTTAGGACACCCCTCTGGAAACACCATATATTTT. It codes for CATSRPLGHPSGNTIYF.

The V call is TRBV7-9, the J call TRBJ1-2, with D perhaps TRBD1 (5 bases). With 5 bases removed from V and 5 bases from J, the gap between germline ends came to 18 bases. The germline V gene encodes CDR1 SEHNR and CDR2 FQNEAQ (reference sequence). The CDR3 has 15 amino acids. The DNA for the CDR3 is TGTGCCAGCAGCCAAGGGGACTGGTTGCAATATGGCTACACCTTC. This gives the protein CASSQGDWLQYGYTF. The variable domain in full, with the rest retrieved from reference TRBV7-9 and TRBJ1-2, is DTGVSQNPRHKITKRGQNVTFRCDPISEHNRLYWYRQTLGQGPEFLTYFQNEAQLEKSRLLSDRFSAERPKGSFSTLEIQRTEQGDSAMYLCASSQGDWLQYGYTFGSGTRLTVV.

This clonotype has a handful of counts. The V gene is TRBV7-9, the J gene TRBJ2-2; possible D gene TRBD2, 5 bases. Per the germline V gene, CDR1 is SEHNR and CDR2 is FQNEAQ (reference sequence). V gave up 7 bases and J gave up 6 bases, with 6 bases separating them. The CDR3 contains 11 residues. CDR3 loop: CASKGAGELFF. CDR3 DNA sequence: TGTGCCAGCAAGGGAGCCGGGGAGCTGTTTTTT.

The chain couples TRBV19 to TRBJ2-1; 8 positions agree with TRBD2. Germline values: CDR1 LNHDA, CDR2 SQIVND (reference sequence). V lost 4 bases, J lost 3 bases, and 5 bases stayed unmatched. The CDR3 sequence is 15 residues long. The CDR3 protein is CASSSGGLGYNEQFF. CDR3 nucleotides: TGTGCCAGTAGTAGCGGGGGACTAGGCTACAATGAGCAGTTCTTC.

This clonotype showed up just a few times. The chain recombines TRBV25-1 with TRBJ2-3; 7 positions agree with TRBD2. V shed 7 bases and J 0 bases; nucleotides not matched to a gene: 10. The CDR3 covers 16 residues. CDR1 is MGHDK, CDR2 SYGVNS, per germline. Here the CDR3 DNA reads TGTGCCAGCACCCCGACGCTAGCGGTTAGCACAGATACGCAGTATTTT. Protein: CASTPTLAVSTDTQYF. The full variable domain, with the rest looked up from reference TRBV25-1 and TRBJ2-3, is EADIYQTPRYLVIGTGKKITLECSQTMGHDKMYWYQQDPGMELHLIHYSYGVNSTEKGDLSSESTVSRIRTEHFPLTLESARPSHTSQYLCASTPTLAVSTDTQYFGPGTRLTVL.

The rearrangement joins TRBV4-1 to TRBJ2-1; no reliable D call. The V gene lost 0 bases and the J gene lost 0 bases, with 12 bases spanning the gap. Germline values: CDR1 MGHRA, CDR2 YSYEKL. The CDR3 has 17 residues. The CDR3: CASSQDSTPSSYNEQFF. As DNA, the CDR3 is TGCGCCAGCAGCCAAGATTCGACGCCGAGCTCCTACAATGAGCAGTTCTTC.

This CDR3 is CASSQEGISGDPAYNEQFF. The DNA for the CDR3 is TGCGCCAGCAGCCAAGAGGGGATAAGCGGGGACCCCGCCTACAATGAGCAGTTCTTC. This rearrangement joins TRBV4-1 to TRBJ2-1; TRBD2 aligns across 7 bases. V gave up 0 bases and J gave up 2 bases; unmatched junction bases: 13. The CDR3 contains 19 residues. Germline assignment: CDR1 MGHRA and CDR2 YSYEKL.

This chain links TRBV20-1 with TRBJ2-7; D remains ambiguous. The germline V and J ends were trimmed by 3 bases and 2 bases, with 5 bases remaining between them. Germline V gene data show CDR1 as DFQATT and CDR2 as SNEGSKA (reference sequence). The CDR3 contains 11 residues. CDR3 nucleotides: TGCAGTGCTAGTCCAACCTACGAGCAGTACTTC. This sequence encodes CSASPTYEQYF.

The CDR3 reads CASSLASQDYGYTF. DNA of the CDR3: TGTGCCAGCAGTTTAGCTTCTCAAGACTATGGCTACACCTTC. This chain uses TRBV12-3 or TRBV12-4 with TRBJ1-2; D is unclear. This CDR3 has 14 residues. Trimming removed 0 bases from V and 3 bases from J, with 8 bases in between.

The chain joins TRBV5-1 to TRBJ1-1; D uncertain. The CDR3 is made up of 17 amino acids. Germline V gene data show CDR1 as SGHRS and CDR2 as YFSETQ. The V gene lost 4 bases and the J gene lost 2 bases, with 21 bases spanning the gap. The CDR3 sequence: CASSPRREGVGNTEAFF. The CDR3 DNA reads TGCGCCAGCAGCCCCCGCCGCGAGGGCGTGGGCAACACTGAAGCTTTCTTT.

The V gene is TRBV5-8, the J gene TRBJ2-4; TRBD2 matches at 14 bases. J lost 5 bases, V lost 4 bases, and 5 bases had no gene match. This CDR3 comprises 16 residues. The V gene's germline CDR1 is SGHTS and CDR2 YDEGEE. CDR3 sequence reads: CASSPTSGRAENIQYF. CDR3 nucleotides: TGTGCCAGCAGCCCGACTAGCGGGAGGGCCGAAAACATTCAGTACTTC.

This clonotype appeared a few times. The J gene is TRBJ2-3, the V gene TRBV24-1, with D uncertain. CDR3 length: 13 residues. Germline V CDR1 and CDR2: KGHDR, SFDVKD. Between the trimmed V and J ends, which lost 6 bases and 6 bases, there was a span of 12 bases. CDR3 protein: CATSLSLTDTQYF. CDR3 sequence (DNA): TGTGCCACCAGTCTTAGTCTGACGGATACGCAGTATTTT.

The chain employs TRBV6-2 or TRBV6-3 and TRBJ2-1; D is perhaps TRBD2 (5 bases). With 0 bases removed from V and 0 bases from J, the gap between germline ends came to 21 bases. The germline CDR1 and CDR2 sequences are MNHEY and SVGEGT. This CDR3 comprises 20 residues. The CDR3: CASSYSPERPVTSSYNEQFF. DNA of the CDR3: TGTGCCAGCAGTTACTCCCCCGAGCGTCCCGTAACTAGCTCCTACAATGAGCAGTTCTTC.

This rearrangement joins TRBV14 to TRBJ2-7; D is possibly TRBD2 (6 bases). Trimming took off 4 bases at V and 4 bases at J, with 14 bases between the two ends. From germline, CDR1 is SGHDN and CDR2 FVKESK. The CDR3 is 14 residues long. CDR3 in amino acids: CASSLGLNLYEQYF. The CDR3 nucleotides read TGTGCCAGCAGCCTGGGACTGAACCTATACGAGCAGTACTTC.

The CDR3: CASSLRASGTYNEQFF. CDR3 in DNA: TGTGCCAGCAGCTTGCGGGCTTCGGGAACCTACAATGAGCAGTTCTTC. This chain links TRBV3-1 with TRBJ2-1; possibly TRBD2 for D (5 bases). The CDR3 has 16 residues. CDR1 and CDR2 from the germline V gene are LGHDT and YNNKEL (reference sequence). Trimming cost V 5 bases and J 2 bases, with 16 bases left between them.

This chain uses TRBV15 with TRBJ1-2; D may be TRBD1 (6 bases). Germline lookup yields CDR1 LNHNV and CDR2 YYDKDF (reference sequence). This CDR3 has 16 amino acids. V was cut by 0 bases and J by 2 bases, with 13 bases left in between. The CDR3 protein is CATSREGGLRNYGYTF. CDR3 nucleotide sequence: TGTGCCACCAGCAGAGAGGGGGGGCTGAGAAACTATGGCTACACCTTC. The complete variable domain, with remaining parts taken from reference TRBV15 and TRBJ1-2, reads DAMVIQNPRYQVTQFGKPVTLSCSQTLNHNVMYWYQQKSSQAPKLLFHYYDKDFNNEADTPDNFQSRRPNTSFCFLDIRSPGLGDTAMYLCATSREGGLRNYGYTFGSGTRLTVV.

V gene TRBV14 combines with J gene TRBJ2-5; 11 nucleotides line up with TRBD2. CDR1 is SGHDN, CDR2 FVKESK, per germline. V was clipped by 0 bases and J by 6 bases; unmatched bases: 12. The CDR3 spans 18 residues. CDR3 DNA: TGTGCCAGCAGCCAAGATCTTCTAGCGGGAGGTGGATCTCAGACCCAGTACTTC. Its protein is CASSQDLLAGGGSQTQYF.

This clonotype has just a few counts. V is TRBV7-8 and J is TRBJ2-3; 8 bases fit TRBD2. CDR1 is SGHVS, CDR2 FQNEAQ, per germline. Germline trimming cut 5 bases from V and 6 bases from J; bases unmatched to any gene: 13. The CDR3 is made up of 16 amino acids. CDR3 sequence: CASSLLLAVGWDTQYF. The CDR3 DNA follows: TGTGCCAGCAGCCTACTACTAGCGGTAGGATGGGATACGCAGTATTTT.

This clonotype was detected a few times. The chain has TRBV24-1 and TRBJ2-3, with D uncertain. CDR3 length: 12 residues. CDR1 is KGHDR and CDR2 is SFDVKD in the germline V gene. Trimming shortened V by 5 bases and J by 1 base, and 3 bases separated the two germline ends. CDR3 sequence (DNA): TGTGCCACCAGTGCCGGCACAGATACGCAGTATTTT. The encoded protein is CATSAGTDTQYF.